This entry lists 5 T cell receptor beta chains sequenced from one sample in a study of cytomegalovirus exposure and HLA in healthy donors. The PCR employed 60 Vbeta primers together with 13 Jbeta primers. Only in-frame clones appear in the TCRdb table, and some are missing; sequencing was by immunoSEQ multiplex PCR. The sample consists of about 280,000 clones, about 90% of them appearing once. The sequencing sample was made of PBMCs. All receptors derive from a woman aged 18-29 years in good health and CMV-seronegative.

The chain links TRBV7-9 to TRBJ2-3; D may be TRBD2 (5 bases). Germline values: CDR1 SEHNR, CDR2 FQNEAQ (reference sequence). Trimming pared 6 bases from V and 1 base from J, leaving 14 bases between. CDR3 length: 15 amino acids. CDR3 in amino acids: CASSGEGSRTDTQYF. The CDR3 bases are TGTGCCAGCAGTGGTGAGGGCTCCCGCACAGATACGCAGTATTTT.

In this sample, this clone turned up once. The chain employs TRBV9 and TRBJ2-2; 10 bases are shared with TRBD2. CDR1 is SGDLS and CDR2 is YYNGEE in the germline V gene. The CDR3 sequence is 18 residues long. Trimming took 0 bases from V and 4 from J; bases not matched to a gene: 9. The CDR3 DNA reads as TGTGCCAGCAGCGTAGGGGGTCCAGCGGGGGGGCCCACCGGGGAGCTGTTTTTT. This gives the protein CASSVGGPAGGPTGELFF.

The CDR3 nucleotides read TGTGCCAGCACAATTACCGGCCGGGGGATCACTGAAGCTTTCTTT. Amino acids: CASTITGRGITEAFF. The chain couples TRBV11-2 to TRBJ1-1; D possibly corresponds to TRBD1 (5 bases). CDR3 length: 15 residues. Trimming cost V 7 bases and J 4 bases, with 19 bases left between them. Per germline, CDR1 SGHAT and CDR2 FQNNGV.

This sequence joins TRBV10-2 and TRBJ1-3; the D gene is possibly TRBD1 (5 bases). The germline V gene encodes CDR1 WSHSY and CDR2 SAAADI. The CDR3 is 13 residues long. V lost 4 bases and J lost 2, with 6 bases in between. The CDR3 nucleotides read TGCGCCAGCAGTGCAGGGACTGGAAACACCATATATTTT. Amino acid sequence: CASSAGTGNTIYF.

The rearrangement joins TRBV5-1 to TRBJ1-2; D gene ambiguous. The CDR3 length is 14 residues. Germline V lookup: CDR1 SGHRS, CDR2 YFSETQ. Trimming stripped 4 bases from V and 6 bases from J, with 16 bases between. CDR3 DNA: TGCGCCAGCAGCCGGTCGTTGGGTGAGGATGGCTACACCTTC. Its translation: CASSRSLGEDGYTF.